The clone carrying this TCR beta chain has ten or more counts. The antigen is unknown. This specimen belongs to a study of T cells in Graves' hyperthyroidism and ophthalmopathy. General study findings and limits: Before onset, by a median of 6.5 months, the model predicted ophthalmopathy.

Per the germline V gene, CDR1 is MNHNS and CDR2 is SASEGT. V lost 11 bases to trimming and J lost 8 bases, with 15 bases between them. The CDR3 extends over 11 amino acids. TCR beta CDR3 sequences were amplified from RNA transcripts. The study used the HTBI primer set for a first-round RT-PCR of the TCR CDR3. TCRdb independently ran MiXCR on the multiplex PCR reads; one entry per CDR3 protein. The table has about 180,000 distinct CDR3 sequences, 17% seen once; the top ten hold about 29%. Fresh peripheral blood, about 10 ml of it, supplied the PBMCs. Sample: blood. The sequence came from a woman between 45 and 60 years old with Graves' hyperthyroidism. J is TRBJ1-2 and V is TRBV6-1, with unresolved D. As DNA, the CDR3 is TGTGCCCGCCTTCTCCCCGGGGGCTACACCTTC. It encodes CARLLPGGYTF.